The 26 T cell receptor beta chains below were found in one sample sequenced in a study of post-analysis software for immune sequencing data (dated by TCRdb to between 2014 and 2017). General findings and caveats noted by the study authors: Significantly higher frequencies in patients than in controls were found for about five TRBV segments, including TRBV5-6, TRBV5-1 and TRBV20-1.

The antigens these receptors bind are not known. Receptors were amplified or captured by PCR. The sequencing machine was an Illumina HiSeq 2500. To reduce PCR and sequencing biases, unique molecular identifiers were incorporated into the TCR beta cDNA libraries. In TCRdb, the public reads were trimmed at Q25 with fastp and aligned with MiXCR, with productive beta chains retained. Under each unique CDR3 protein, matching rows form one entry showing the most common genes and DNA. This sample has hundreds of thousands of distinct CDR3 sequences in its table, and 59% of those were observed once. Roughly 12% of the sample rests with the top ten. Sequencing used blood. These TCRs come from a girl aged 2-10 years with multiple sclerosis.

DNA for the CDR3: TGCAGTGCTAGGGATGACAGGGACCAAGAGACCCAGTACTTC. The encoded protein is CSARDDRDQETQYF. The chain employs TRBV20-1 and TRBJ2-5, with 7 bases lining up with TRBD1. CDR1 DFQATT and CDR2 SNEGSKA come from the germline V gene (reference sequence). The ends lost 3 bases at V and 0 bases at J; junction bases unmatched: 4. The CDR3 contains 14 residues.

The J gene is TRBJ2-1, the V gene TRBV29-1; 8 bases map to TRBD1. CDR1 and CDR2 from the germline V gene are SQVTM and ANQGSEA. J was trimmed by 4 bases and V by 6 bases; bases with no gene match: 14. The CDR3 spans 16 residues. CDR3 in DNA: TGCAGCGTAACCCCAAGGGGACAGGAGGCTTACAATGAGCAGTTCTTC. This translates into CSVTPRGQEAYNEQFF.

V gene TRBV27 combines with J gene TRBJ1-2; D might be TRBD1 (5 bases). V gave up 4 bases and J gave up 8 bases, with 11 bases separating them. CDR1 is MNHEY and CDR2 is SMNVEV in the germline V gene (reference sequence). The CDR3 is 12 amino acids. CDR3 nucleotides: TGTGCCAGCAGTTCCCGGAGGGGCGGCTACACCTTC. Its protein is CASSSRRGGYTF.

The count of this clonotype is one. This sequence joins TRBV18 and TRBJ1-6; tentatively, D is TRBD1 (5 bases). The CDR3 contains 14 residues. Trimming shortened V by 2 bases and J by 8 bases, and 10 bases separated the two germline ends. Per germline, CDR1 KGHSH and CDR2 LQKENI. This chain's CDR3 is CASSPEGGDSPLHF. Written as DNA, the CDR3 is TGTGCCAGCTCACCAGAGGGAGGGGATTCACCCCTCCACTTT.

The CDR3 DNA reads as TGCGCCAGCAGCCAAGACAGGACAGGGTTCACAGATACGCAGTATTTT. This gives the protein CASSQDRTGFTDTQYF. The chain recombines TRBV4-1 with TRBJ2-3; 8 nucleotides align to TRBD1. Germline lookup yields CDR1 MGHRA and CDR2 YSYEKL. The CDR3 totals 16 residues. The V and J ends lost 0 bases and 2 bases, in that order; junction bases with no gene match: 4.

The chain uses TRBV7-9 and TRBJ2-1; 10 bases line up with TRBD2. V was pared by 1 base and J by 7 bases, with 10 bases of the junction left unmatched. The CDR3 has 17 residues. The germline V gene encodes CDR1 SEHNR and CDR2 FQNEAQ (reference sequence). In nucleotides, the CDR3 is TGTGCCAGCAGCTTAGGGTCGAGCGGGGGGGCCTGGAATGAGCAGTTCTTC. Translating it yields CASSLGSSGGAWNEQFF. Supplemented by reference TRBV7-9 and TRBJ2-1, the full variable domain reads DTGVSQNPRHKITKRGQNVTFRCDPISEHNRLYWYRQTLGQGPEFLTYFQNEAQLEKSRLLSDRFSAERPKGSFSTLEIQRTEQGDSAMYLCASSLGSSGGAWNEQFFGPGTRLTVL.

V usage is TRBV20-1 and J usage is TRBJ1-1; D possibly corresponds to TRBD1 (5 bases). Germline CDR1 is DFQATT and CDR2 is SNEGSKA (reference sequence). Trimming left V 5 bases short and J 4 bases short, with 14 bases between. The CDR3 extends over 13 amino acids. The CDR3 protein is CSAGTSVGTEAFF. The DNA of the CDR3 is TGCAGTGCTGGGACCTCGGTGGGCACTGAAGCTTTCTTT.

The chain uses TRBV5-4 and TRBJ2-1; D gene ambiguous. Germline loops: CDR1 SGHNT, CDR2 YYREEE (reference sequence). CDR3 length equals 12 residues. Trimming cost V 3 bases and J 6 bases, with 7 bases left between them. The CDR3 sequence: CASSSPLNEQFF. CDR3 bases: TGTGCCAGCAGCTCGCCTCTCAATGAGCAGTTCTTC.

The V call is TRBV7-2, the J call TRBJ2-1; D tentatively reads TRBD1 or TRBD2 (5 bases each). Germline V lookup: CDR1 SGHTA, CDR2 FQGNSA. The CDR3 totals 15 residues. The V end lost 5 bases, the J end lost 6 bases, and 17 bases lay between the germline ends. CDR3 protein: CASSRSHGTGNEQFF. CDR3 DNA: TGTGCCAGCAGCCGCAGTCATGGGACGGGCAATGAGCAGTTCTTC.

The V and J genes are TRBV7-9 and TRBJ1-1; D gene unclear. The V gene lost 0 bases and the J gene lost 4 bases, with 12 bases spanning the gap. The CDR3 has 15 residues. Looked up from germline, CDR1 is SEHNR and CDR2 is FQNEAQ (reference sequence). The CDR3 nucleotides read TGTGCCAGCAGCTTAGCGCGTCCTTTGGGCACTGAAGCTTTCTTT. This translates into CASSLARPLGTEAFF.

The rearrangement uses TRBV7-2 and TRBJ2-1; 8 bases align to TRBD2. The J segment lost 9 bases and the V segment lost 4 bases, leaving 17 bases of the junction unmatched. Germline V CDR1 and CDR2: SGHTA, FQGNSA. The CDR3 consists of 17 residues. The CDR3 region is CASSSLKMSGGRVEQFF. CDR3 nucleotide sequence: TGTGCCAGCAGCTCACTTAAGATGAGCGGGGGAAGGGTTGAGCAGTTCTTC.

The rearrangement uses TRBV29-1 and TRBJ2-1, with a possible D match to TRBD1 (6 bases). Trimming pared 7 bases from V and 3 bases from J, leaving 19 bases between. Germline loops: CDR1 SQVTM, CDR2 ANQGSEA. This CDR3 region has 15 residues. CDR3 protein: CSAANGQMSYNEQFF. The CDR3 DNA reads TGCAGCGCGGCGAACGGACAGATGAGCTACAATGAGCAGTTCTTC.

Here the CDR3 reads CSAGTPGQGREQYF. CDR3 DNA sequence: TGCAGTGCCGGAACTCCTGGACAGGGCCGCGAGCAGTACTTC. This chain joins TRBV20-1 and TRBJ2-4; 8 bases agree with TRBD1. The closer fit of TRBJ2-7 to the DNA end suggests the J call may be wrong. Germline CDR1 DFQATT, CDR2 SNEGSKA (reference sequence). The CDR3 runs to 14 residues.

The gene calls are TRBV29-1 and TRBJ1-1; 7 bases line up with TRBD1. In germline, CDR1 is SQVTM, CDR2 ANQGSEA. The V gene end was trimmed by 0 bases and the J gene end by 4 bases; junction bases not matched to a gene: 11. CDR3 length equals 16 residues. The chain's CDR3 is CSVEEWDRTGSTEAFF. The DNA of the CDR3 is TGCAGCGTTGAAGAATGGGATCGGACAGGAAGCACTGAAGCTTTCTTT.

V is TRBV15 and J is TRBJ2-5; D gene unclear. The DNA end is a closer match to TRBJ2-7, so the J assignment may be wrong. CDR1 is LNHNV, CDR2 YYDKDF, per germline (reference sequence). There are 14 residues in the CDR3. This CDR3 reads CATSRGRETYEQYF. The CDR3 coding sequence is TGTGCCACCAGCAGAGGACGTGAAACCTACGAGCAGTACTTC.

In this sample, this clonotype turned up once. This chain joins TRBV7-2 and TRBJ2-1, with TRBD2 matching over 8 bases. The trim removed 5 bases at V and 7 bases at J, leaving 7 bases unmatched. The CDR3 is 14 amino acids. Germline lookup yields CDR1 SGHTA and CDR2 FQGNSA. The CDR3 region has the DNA TGTGCCAGCAGCCGGGGGGGGCTAGGAAATGAGCAGTTCTTC. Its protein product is CASSRGGLGNEQFF.

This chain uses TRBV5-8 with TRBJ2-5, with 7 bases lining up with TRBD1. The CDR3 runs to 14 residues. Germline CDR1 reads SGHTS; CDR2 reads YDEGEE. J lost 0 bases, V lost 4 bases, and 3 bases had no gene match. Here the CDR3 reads CASSRGQDQETQYF. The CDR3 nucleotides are TGTGCCAGCAGCCGCGGACAGGACCAAGAGACCCAGTACTTC.

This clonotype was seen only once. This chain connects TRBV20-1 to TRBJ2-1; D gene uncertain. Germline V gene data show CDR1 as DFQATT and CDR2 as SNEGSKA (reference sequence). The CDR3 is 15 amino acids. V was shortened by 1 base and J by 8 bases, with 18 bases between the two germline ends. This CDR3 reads CSARAPTRVIDEQFF. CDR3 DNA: TGCAGTGCTAGAGCGCCTACCCGAGTGATTGATGAGCAGTTCTTC.

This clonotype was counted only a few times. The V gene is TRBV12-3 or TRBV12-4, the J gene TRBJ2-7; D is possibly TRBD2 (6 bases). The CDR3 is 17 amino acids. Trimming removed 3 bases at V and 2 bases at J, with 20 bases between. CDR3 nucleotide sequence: TGTGCCAGCAGTTTCATTCAACATTTGGGGGGAGCCTACGAGCAGTACTTC. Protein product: CASSFIQHLGGAYEQYF.

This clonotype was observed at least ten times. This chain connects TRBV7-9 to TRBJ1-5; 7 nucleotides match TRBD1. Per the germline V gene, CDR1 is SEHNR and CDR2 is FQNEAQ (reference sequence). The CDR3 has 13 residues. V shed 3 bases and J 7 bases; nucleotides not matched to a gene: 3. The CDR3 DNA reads TGTGCCAGCAGCTTCGACAGGGACCAGCCCCAGCATTTT. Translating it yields CASSFDRDQPQHF.

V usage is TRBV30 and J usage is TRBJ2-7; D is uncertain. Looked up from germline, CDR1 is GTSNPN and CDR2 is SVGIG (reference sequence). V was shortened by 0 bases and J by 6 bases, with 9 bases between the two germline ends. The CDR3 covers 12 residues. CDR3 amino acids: CAWSVLGGEQYF. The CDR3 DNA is TGTGCCTGGAGTGTACTCGGCGGCGAGCAGTACTTC.

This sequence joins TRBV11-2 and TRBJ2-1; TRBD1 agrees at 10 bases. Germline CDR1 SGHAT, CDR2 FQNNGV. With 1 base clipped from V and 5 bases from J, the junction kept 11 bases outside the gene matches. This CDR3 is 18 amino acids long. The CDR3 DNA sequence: TGTGCCAGCAGCTTAGCTGGTCCGGGACAGGGGTCCAACAATGAGCAGTTCTTC. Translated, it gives CASSLAGPGQGSNNEQFF.

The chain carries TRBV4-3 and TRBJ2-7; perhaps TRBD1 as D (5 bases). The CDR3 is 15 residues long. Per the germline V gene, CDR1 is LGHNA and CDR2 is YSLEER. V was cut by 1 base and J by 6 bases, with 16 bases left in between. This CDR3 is CASSQVSLQGREQYF. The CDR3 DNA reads TGCGCCAGCAGCCAAGTTAGCCTCCAGGGCCGCGAGCAGTACTTC.

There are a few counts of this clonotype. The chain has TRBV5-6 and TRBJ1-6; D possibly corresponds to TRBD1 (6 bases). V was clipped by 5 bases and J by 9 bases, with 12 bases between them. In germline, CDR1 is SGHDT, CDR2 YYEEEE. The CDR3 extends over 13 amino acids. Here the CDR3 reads CASRQGITSPLHF. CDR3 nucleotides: TGTGCCAGCAGACAGGGTATTACTTCACCCCTCCACTTT. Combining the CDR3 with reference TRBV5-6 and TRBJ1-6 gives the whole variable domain DAGVTQSPTHLIKTRGQQVTLRCSPKSGHDTVSWYQQALGQGPQFIFQYYEEEERQRGNFPDRFSGHQFPNYSSELNVNALLLGDSALYLCASRQGITSPLHFGNGTRLTVT.

The CDR3 reads CASRSGGQGLRNEQFF. As DNA, the CDR3 is TGTGCCAGCAGGTCAGGCGGACAGGGACTCCGCAATGAGCAGTTCTTC. The chain is built from TRBV7-2 and TRBJ2-1; 8 nucleotides line up with TRBD1. CDR1 and CDR2 (germline): SGHTA, FQGNSA. V trimming: 6 bases; J trimming: 6 bases; junction bases outside the gene matches: 13. This CDR3 is 16 amino acids long.

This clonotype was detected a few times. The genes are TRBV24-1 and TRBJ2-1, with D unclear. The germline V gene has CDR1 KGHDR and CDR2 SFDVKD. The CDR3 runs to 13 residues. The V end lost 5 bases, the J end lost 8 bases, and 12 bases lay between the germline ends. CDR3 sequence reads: CATSGYGNDEQFF. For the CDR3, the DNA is TGTGCCACCAGTGGATACGGTAACGATGAGCAGTTCTTC.